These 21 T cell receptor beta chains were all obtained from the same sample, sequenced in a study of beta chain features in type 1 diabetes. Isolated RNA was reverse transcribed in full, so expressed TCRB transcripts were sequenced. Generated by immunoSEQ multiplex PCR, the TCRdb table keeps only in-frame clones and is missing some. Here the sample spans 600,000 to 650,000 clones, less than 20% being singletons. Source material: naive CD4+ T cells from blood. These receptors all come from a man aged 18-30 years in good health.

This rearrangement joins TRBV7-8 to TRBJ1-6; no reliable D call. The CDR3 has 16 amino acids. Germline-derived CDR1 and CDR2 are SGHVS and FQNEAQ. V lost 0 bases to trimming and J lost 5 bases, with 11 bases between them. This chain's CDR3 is CASSLANGRNNSPLHF. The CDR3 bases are TGTGCCAGCAGCTTAGCGAACGGGCGGAATAATTCACCCCTCCACTTT.

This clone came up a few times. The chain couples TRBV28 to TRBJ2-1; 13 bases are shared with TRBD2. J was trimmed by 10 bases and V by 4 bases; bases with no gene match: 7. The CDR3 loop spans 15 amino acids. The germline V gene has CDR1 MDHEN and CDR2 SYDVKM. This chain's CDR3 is CASSSSGLAGREQFF. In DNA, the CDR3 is TGTGCCAGCAGTTCATCGGGACTAGCGGGGAGGGAGCAGTTCTTC.

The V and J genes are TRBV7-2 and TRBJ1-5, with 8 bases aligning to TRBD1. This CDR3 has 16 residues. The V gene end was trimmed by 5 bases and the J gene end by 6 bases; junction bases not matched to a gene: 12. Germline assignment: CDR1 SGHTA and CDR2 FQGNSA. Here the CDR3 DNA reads TGTGCCAGCAGCCCATACGCCCCGACAGGGGTTCAGCCCCAGCATTTT. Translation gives CASSPYAPTGVQPQHF.

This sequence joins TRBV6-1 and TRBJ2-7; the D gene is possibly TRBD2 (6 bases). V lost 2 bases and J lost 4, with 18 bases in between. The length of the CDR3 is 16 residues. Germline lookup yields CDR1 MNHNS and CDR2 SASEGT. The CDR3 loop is CASSEIRTRELYEQYF. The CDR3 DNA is TGTGCCAGCAGTGAAATTCGGACCCGGGAGCTATACGAGCAGTACTTC.

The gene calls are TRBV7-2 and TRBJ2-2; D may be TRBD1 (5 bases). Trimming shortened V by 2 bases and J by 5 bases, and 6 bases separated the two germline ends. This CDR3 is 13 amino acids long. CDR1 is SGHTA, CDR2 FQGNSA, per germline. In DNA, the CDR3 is TGTGCCAGCAGCTTACCAGGGACCGGGGAGCTGTTTTTT. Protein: CASSLPGTGELFF.

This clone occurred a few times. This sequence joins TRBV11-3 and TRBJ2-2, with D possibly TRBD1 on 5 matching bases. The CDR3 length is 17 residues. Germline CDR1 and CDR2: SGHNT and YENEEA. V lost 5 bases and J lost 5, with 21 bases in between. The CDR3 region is CASSRLQGPWVTGELFF. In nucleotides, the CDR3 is TGTGCCAGCAGCCGTCTCCAGGGTCCGTGGGTAACCGGGGAGCTGTTTTTT.

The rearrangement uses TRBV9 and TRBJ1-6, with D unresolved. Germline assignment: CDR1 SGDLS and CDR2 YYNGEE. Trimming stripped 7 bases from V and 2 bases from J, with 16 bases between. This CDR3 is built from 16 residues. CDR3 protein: CASSRSEITYNSPLHF. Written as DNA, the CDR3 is TGTGCCAGCTCTAGGTCCGAAATAACCTATAATTCACCCCTCCACTTT.

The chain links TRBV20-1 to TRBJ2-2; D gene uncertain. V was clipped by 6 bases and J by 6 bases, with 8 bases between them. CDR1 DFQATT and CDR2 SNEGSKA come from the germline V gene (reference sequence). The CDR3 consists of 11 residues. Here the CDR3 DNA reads TGCAGTGCAGCAAGGGCCGGGGAGCTGTTTTTT. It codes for CSAARAGELFF.

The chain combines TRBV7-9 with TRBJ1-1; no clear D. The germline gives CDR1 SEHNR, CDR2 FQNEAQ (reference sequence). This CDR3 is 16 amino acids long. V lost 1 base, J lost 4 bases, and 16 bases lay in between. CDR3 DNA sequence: TGTGCCAGCAGCTTAGATGGAAGGAGATCCTTCACTGAAGCTTTCTTT. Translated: CASSLDGRRSFTEAFF.

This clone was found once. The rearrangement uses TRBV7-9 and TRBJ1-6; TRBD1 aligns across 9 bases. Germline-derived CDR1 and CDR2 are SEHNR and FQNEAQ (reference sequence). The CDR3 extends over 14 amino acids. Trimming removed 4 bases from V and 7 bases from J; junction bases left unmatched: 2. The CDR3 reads CASSSGQGNSPLHF. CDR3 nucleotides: TGTGCCAGCAGCTCCGGACAGGGGAATTCACCCCTCCACTTT. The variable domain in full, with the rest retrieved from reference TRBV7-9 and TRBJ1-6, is DTGVSQNPRHKITKRGQNVTFRCDPISEHNRLYWYRQTLGQGPEFLTYFQNEAQLEKSRLLSDRFSAERPKGSFSTLEIQRTEQGDSAMYLCASSSGQGNSPLHFGNGTRLTVT.

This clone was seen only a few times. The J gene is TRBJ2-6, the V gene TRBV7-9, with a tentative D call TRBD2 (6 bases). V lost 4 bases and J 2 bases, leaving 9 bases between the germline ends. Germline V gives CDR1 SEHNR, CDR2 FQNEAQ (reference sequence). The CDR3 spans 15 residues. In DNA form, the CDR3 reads TGTGCCAGCAGCTCCGGGAGCGCTGGGGCCAACGTCCTGACTTTC. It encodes CASSSGSAGANVLTF.

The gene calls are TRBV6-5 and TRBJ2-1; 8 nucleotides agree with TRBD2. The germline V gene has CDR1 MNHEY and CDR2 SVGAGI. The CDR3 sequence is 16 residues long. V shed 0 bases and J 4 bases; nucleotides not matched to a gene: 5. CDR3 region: CASSYSVTSVYNEQFF. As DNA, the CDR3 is TGTGCCAGCAGTTACTCGGTGACTAGCGTATACAATGAGCAGTTCTTC.

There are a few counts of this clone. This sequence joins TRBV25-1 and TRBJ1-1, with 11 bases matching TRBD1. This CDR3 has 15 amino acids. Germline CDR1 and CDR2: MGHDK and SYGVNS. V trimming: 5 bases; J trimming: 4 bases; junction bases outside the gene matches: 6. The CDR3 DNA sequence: TGTGCCAGCAGTAGCCGGGACAGGGGGTTCACTGAAGCTTTCTTT. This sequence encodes CASSSRDRGFTEAFF. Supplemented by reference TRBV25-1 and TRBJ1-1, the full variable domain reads EADIYQTPRYLVIGTGKKITLECSQTMGHDKMYWYQQDPGMELHLIHYSYGVNSTEKGDLSSESTVSRIRTEHFPLTLESARPSHTSQYLCASSSRDRGFTEAFFGQGTRLTVV.

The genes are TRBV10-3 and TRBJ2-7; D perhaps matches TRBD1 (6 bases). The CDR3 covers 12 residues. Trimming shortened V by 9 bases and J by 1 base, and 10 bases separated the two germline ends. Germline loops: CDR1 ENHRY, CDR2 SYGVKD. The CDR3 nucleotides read TGTGCCATACGGACAGATTCCTACGAGCAGTACTTC. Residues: CAIRTDSYEQYF.

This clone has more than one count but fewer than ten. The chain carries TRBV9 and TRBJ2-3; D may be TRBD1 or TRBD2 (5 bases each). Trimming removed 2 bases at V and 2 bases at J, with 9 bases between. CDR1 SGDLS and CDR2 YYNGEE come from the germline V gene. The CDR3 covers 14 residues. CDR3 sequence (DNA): TGTGCCAGCAGCGTGGGGGTGGACACAGATACGCAGTATTTT. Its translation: CASSVGVDTDTQYF.

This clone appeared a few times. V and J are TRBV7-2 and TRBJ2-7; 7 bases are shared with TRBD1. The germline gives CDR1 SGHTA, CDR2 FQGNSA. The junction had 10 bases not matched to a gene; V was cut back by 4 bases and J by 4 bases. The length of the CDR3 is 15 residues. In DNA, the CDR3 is TGTGCCAGCAGCTCCTCGACAGGGACCTTTTACGAGCAGTACTTC. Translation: CASSSSTGTFYEQYF. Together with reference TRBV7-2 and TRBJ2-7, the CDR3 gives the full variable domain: GAGVSQSPSNKVTEKGKDVELRCDPISGHTALYWYRQSLGQGLEFLIYFQGNSAPDKSGLPSDRFSAERTGGSVSTLTIQRTQQEDSAVYLCASSSSTGTFYEQYFGPGTRLTVT.

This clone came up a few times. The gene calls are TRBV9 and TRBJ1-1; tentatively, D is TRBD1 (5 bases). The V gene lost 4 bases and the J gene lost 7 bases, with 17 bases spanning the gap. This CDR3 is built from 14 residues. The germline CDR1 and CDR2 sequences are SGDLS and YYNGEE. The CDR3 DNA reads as TGTGCCAGCAGCTTGGGGAGGACAATGGGTGAAGCTTTCTTT. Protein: CASSLGRTMGEAFF.

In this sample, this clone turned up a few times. CDR3: CAISDSGGAADTQYF. CDR3 bases: TGTGCCATCAGTGATAGCGGGGGGGCCGCAGATACGCAGTATTTT. The V and J genes are TRBV10-3 and TRBJ2-3; 11 nucleotides line up with TRBD2. After removal of 3 bases from V and 4 bases from J, the junction contained 3 bases not matched to a gene. Germline CDR1 and CDR2: ENHRY and SYGVKD. CDR3 size: 15 residues.

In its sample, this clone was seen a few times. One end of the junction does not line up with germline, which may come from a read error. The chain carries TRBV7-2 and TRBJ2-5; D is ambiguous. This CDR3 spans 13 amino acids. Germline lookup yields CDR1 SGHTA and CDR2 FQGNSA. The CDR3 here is CASSLGPTKLWDF. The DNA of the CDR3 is TGTGCCAGCAGCTTAGGGCCAACTAAGCTTTGGGACTTC.

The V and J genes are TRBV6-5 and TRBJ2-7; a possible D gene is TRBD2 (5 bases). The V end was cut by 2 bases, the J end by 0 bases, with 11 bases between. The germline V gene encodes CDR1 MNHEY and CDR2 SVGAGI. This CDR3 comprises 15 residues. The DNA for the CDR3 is TGTGCCAGCAGTTACGGCGGGCGGCCCTCCTACGAGCAGTACTTC. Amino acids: CASSYGGRPSYEQYF.

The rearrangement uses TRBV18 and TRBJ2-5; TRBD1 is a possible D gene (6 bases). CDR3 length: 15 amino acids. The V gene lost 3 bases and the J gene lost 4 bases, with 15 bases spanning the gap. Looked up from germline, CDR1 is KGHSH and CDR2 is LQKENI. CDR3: CASSPTGFLGETQYF. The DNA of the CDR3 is TGTGCCAGCTCACCGACAGGTTTTCTCGGAGAGACCCAGTACTTC.